This TCR beta chain was profiled in a study of memory CD4+ T cells and cytomegalovirus serostatus. Whole-study results and caveats: CD4+ memory repertoires contained 67 of 164 reported CMV TCRbeta sequences. Median bootstrapped AUC for CMV status was about 0.96 originally, approximately 0.9 US-trained. The CMV-associated TCR signature appears largely within the CD4+ memory repertoire.

With 5 bases removed from V and 1 base from J, the gap between germline ends came to 15 bases. CDR1 is KGHSH and CDR2 is LQKENI in the germline V gene. This CDR3 contains 16 residues. This table comes from immunoSEQ multiplex PCR, and its TCRdb copy is limited to in-frame clones, with some not included. Among tens of thousands of clones listed, roughly 80% were seen once. Single viable CD3+CD4+CD8-CD45RO+ cells were sorted as the memory CD4+ T cells. Serum IgG to CMV pp150, pp28, p38 and p52 defined serostatus. As to this clone: Its antigen is currently unknown.

V usage is TRBV18 and J usage is TRBJ1-5; possible D gene TRBD1, 5 bases. The sample taken for sequencing was memory CD4+ T cells from blood. The TCR comes from an adult in good health and CMV-seronegative. Some clones in this sample may be carry-over from other donors' samples. This CDR3 is CASSNAGLRSNQPQHF. The CDR3 DNA reads TGTGCCAGCTCAAATGCAGGGCTTCGGAGCAATCAGCCCCAGCATTTT.